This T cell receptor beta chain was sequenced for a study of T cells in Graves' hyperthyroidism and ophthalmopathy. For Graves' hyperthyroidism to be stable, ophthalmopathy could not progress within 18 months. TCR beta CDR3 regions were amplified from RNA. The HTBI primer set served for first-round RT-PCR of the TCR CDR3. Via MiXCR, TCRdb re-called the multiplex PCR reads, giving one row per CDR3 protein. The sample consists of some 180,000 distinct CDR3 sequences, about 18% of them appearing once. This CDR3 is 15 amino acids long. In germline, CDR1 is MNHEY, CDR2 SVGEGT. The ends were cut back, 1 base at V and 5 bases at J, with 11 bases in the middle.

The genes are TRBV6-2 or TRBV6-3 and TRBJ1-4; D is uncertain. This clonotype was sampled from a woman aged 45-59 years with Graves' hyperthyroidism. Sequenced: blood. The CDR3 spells CASSYFRRGNEKLFF. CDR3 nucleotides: TGTGCCAGCAGTTACTTCAGGCGGGGAAATGAAAAACTGTTTTTT.